This is a list of T cell receptor beta chains from one sample in a study of shared clonotypes between healthy human individuals. TCRdb keeps only in-frame clones here, not all; method: immunoSEQ multiplex PCR. The sample contains under 200,000 clones, 85% to 95% of which appear only once. The sequenced sample consisted of naive CD4+ T cells sorted from blood. Source of these receptors: a woman in her thirties in good health. CDR3s include the opening cysteine and the closing phenylalanine or tryptophan.

TRBJ2-1	TRBV5-1	CASSLYPLPQNEQFF
TRBJ2-7	TRBV28	CASTEPPGEQYF
TRBJ2-3	TRBV7-9	CASSLYGGRDTDTQYF
TRBJ2-7	TRBV11-2	CASSSHPGLAGSSYEQYF
TRBJ2-2	TRBV2	CASSVTGGTGELFF
TRBJ2-3	TRBV5-1	CASSLGTGAGTDTQYF
TRBJ2-7	TRBV28	CASSFGGGPAYEQYF
TRBJ2-7	TRBV11-1	CASSFRGSLGEQYF
TRBJ1-1	TRBV5-1	CASSLSGVDEAFF
TRBJ1-5	TRBV7-2	CASSPGARMGSNQPQHF
-	TRBV28	CASSLQGGYEQYF
TRBJ2-2	TRBV7-8	CASSLARTARDMNTGELFF
TRBJ1-2	TRBV5-1	CASSLGTDSLDYGYTF
TRBJ1-5	TRBV28	CASSLLIGTGFISNQPQHF
TRBJ2-7	TRBV30	CAWTPPLGGNRIYEQYF
TRBJ1-3	TRBV5-1	CASSEPGTGGRNTIYF
TRBJ2-7	TRBV30	CAWSVKVALAGGEQYF
TRBJ1-2	TRBV19	CASTSLEEGMFNYGYTF
TRBJ1-4	TRBV27	CASSWPCRDRGRLNEKLFF
TRBJ1-2	TRBV5-1	CASSLGSLPHGYTF
TRBJ1-1	TRBV6-6	CASSYGGTVEAFF
TRBJ1-1	TRBV11-2	CASTVSWGGEAFF
TRBJ1-3	TRBV18	CASSPLPHRRSGNTIYF
TRBJ2-7	TRBV4-1	CASSQEVSSLAVIQQYF
TRBJ1-4	TRBV6-1	CASSESWVRNRANEKLFF
TRBJ2-1	TRBV18	CASSPYGLDLKREQFF
TRBJ1-1	TRBV29-1	CSVRTGANTEAFF
TRBJ2-7	TRBV30	CAWNSGLSYEQYF
-	TRBV5-1	CASSLNLNRGAGGEQYF
TRBJ1-2	TRBV28	CASSPIPHPGPPSGYTF
TRBJ1-3	TRBV18	CASSTGSGNTIYF
TRBJ1-1	TRBV13	CASSLVSRMNTEAFF
TRBJ1-2	TRBV6-1	CASKLTNYGYTF
TRBJ2-2	TRBV11-3	CASSFPSGELFF
TRBJ1-4	TRBV28	CASRPRDLPGGNEKLFF
TRBJ1-5	TRBV28	CASSLGVGGPNQPQHF
TRBJ2-2	TRBV27	CASSLWATGLAGDTGELFF
TRBJ2-5	TRBV11-3	CASSLGGAGEGETQYF
TRBJ1-2	TRBV28	CASSFSQGYYGYTF
TRBJ2-5	TRBV7-9	CASSPGRAQYF
TRBJ2-1	TRBV15	CATSRVSYNEQFF
TRBJ1-6	TRBV30	CAWSFRAGANSPLHF
TRBJ2-7	TRBV5-4	CASSLFSSYEQYF
TRBJ2-2	TRBV19	CASTPRRGIVPGELFF
TRBJ1-1	TRBV10-3	CAISESEEIDAFF
TRBJ1-5	TRBV6-5	CASSPWRANQPQHF
TRBJ1-6	TRBV18	CASSAGPILNSPLHF
TRBJ2-7	TRBV11-2	CASSYTPIGGEQYF
TRBJ2-3	TRBV7-8	CASSFLAGAGDTQYF
TRBJ2-6	TRBV4-1	CASSTKPQSRANVLTF
TRBJ1-2	TRBV5-1	CASSPSAGVEGYTF
TRBJ2-3	TRBV9	CASSVAGGASTDTQYF
TRBJ1-4	TRBV7-9	CASSRIQGLNEKLFF
TRBJ2-4	TRBV28	CASSFVAGGNIQYF
TRBJ2-7	TRBV20-1	CSAADSYEQYF
TRBJ2-7	TRBV28	CASFSSRTGASYEQYF
TRBJ2-7	TRBV19	CASSIGPMSSYEQYF
TRBJ2-5	TRBV19	CASRTSGSETQYF
TRBJ1-6	TRBV2	CASNYRDYNSPLHF
TRBJ2-7	TRBV11-3	CASSPLAGVGYEQYF